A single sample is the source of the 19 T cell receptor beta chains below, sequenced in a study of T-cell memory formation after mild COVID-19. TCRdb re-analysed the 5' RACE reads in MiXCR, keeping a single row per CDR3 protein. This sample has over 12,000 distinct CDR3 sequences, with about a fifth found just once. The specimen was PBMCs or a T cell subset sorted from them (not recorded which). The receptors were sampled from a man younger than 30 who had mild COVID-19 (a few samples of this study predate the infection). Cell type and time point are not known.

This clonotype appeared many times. CDR3 nucleotides: TGTGCCACCAGCTCTCGGTTATCCTACGAGCAGTACTTC. Protein sequence: CATSSRLSYEQYF. The chain couples TRBV15 to TRBJ2-7, with D unresolved. The CDR3 extends over 13 amino acids. Germline CDR1 LNHNV, CDR2 YYDKDF (reference sequence). Trimming cost V 5 bases and J 1 base, with 9 bases left between them.

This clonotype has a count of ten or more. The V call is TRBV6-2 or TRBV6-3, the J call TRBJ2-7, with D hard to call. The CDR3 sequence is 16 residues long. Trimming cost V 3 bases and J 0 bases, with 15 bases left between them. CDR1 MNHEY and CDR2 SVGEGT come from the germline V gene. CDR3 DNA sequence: TGTGCCAGCAGTTATAGAGGTGGGCTGAGCTCCTACGAGCAGTACTTC. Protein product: CASSYRGGLSSYEQYF.

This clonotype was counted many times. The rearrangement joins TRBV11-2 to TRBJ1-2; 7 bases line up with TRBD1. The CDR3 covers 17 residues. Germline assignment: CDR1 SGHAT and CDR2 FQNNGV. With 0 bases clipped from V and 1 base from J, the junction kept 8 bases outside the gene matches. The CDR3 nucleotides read TGTGCCAGCAGCTTAGAGGACAGGAGCGGGGTTAACTATGGCTACACCTTC. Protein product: CASSLEDRSGVNYGYTF.

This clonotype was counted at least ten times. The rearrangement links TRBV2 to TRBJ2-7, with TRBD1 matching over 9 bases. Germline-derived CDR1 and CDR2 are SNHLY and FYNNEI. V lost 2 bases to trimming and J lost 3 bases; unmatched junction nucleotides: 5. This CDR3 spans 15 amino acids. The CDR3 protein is CASSERTGALYEQYF. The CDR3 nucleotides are TGTGCCAGCAGTGAAAGGACAGGGGCCCTCTACGAGCAGTACTTC.

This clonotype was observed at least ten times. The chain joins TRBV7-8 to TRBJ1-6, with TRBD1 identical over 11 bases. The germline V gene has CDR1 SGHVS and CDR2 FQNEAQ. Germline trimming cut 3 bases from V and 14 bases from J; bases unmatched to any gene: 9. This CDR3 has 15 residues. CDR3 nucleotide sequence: TGTGCCAGCAGCTTCGGGGGACAGGGGGATAGGTCCCTCCACTTT. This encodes CASSFGGQGDRSLHF. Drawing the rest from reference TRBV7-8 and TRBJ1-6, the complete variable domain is GAGVSQSPRYKVAKRGQDVALRCDPISGHVSLFWYQQALGQGPEFLTYFQNEAQLDKSGLPSDRFFAERPEGSVSTLKIQRTQQEDSAVYLCASSFGGQGDRSLHFGNGTRLTVT.

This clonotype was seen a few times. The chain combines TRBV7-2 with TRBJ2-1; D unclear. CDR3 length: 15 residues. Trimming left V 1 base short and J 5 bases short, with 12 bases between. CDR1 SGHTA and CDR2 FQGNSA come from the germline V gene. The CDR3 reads CASSLVGGNDNEQFF. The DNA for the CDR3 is TGTGCCAGCAGCTTAGTTGGCGGAAACGACAATGAGCAGTTCTTC.

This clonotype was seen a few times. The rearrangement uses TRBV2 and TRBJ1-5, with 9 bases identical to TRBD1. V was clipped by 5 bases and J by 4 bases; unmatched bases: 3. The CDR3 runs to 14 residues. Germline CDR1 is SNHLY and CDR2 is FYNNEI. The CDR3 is CASSQQGANQPQHF. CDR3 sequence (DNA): TGTGCCAGCAGTCAACAGGGGGCGAATCAGCCCCAGCATTTT.

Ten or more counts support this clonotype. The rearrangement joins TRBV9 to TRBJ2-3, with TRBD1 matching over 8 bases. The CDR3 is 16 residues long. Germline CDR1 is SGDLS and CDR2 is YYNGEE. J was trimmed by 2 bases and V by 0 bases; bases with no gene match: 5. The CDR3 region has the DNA TGTGCCAGCAGCGTAGGGACAGGGTACATCACAGATACGCAGTATTTT. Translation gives CASSVGTGYITDTQYF.

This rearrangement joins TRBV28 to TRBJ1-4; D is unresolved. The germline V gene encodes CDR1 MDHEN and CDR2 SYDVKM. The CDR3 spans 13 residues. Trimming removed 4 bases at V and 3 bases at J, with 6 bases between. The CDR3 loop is CASSSGSNEKLFF. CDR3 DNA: TGTGCCAGCAGTTCCGGGTCTAATGAAAAACTGTTTTTT.

CDR3 coding DNA: TGTGCCAGCGACCTGAACCCGGGTGGAGAGCAGTACTTC. It is translated as CASDLNPGGEQYF. V usage is TRBV5-5 and J usage is TRBJ2-7; no reliable D call. Germline lookup yields CDR1 SGHKS and CDR2 YYEKEE (reference sequence). The CDR3 has 13 residues. The ends were cut back, 7 bases at V and 7 bases at J, with 18 bases in the middle.

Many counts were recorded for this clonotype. CDR3 amino acids: CSAKAGGGAHEQYV. The CDR3 coding sequence is TGCAGTGCCAAAGCGGGGGGAGGGGCCCACGAGCAGTACGTC. V usage is TRBV20-1 and J usage is TRBJ2-7, with TRBD2 identical over 9 bases. Trimming at V came to 6 bases and at J to 5 bases, leaving 11 bases not matched to a gene. The CDR3 has 14 amino acids. CDR1 is DFQATT, CDR2 SNEGSKA, per germline (reference sequence).

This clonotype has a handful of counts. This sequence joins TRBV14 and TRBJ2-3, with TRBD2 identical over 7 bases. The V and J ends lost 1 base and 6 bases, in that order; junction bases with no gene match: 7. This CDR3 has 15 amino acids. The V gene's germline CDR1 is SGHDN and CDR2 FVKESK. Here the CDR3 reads CASSQGGRGMDTQYF. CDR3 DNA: TGTGCCAGCAGCCAAGGTGGGAGGGGTATGGATACGCAGTATTTT.

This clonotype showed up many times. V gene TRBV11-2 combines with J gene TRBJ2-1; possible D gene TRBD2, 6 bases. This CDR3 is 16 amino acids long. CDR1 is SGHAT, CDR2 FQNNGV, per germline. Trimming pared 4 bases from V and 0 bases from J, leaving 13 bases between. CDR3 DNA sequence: TGTGCCAGCAGCTCCGGGACTCACCTCTCCTACAATGAGCAGTTCTTC. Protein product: CASSSGTHLSYNEQFF. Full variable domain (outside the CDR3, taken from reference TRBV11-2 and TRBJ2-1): EAGVAQSPRYKIIEKRQSVAFWCNPISGHATLYWYQQILGQGPKLLIQFQNNGVVDDSQLPKDRFSAERLKGVDSTLKIQPAKLEDSAVYLCASSSGTHLSYNEQFFGPGTRLTVL.

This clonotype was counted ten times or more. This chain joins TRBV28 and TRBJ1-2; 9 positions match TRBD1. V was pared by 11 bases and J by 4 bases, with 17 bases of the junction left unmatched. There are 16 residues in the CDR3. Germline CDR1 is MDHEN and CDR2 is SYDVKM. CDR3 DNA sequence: TGTGCCCTTCTGCTGGCGACAGGGGGTATCGGCTATGGCTACACCTTC. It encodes CALLLATGGIGYGYTF.

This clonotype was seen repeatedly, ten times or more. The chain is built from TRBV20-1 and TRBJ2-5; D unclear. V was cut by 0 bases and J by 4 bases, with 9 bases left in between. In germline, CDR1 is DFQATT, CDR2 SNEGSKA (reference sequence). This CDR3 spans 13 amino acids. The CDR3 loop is CSARESGRETQYF. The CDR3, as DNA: TGCAGTGCTAGAGAATCAGGTCGAGAGACCCAGTACTTC.

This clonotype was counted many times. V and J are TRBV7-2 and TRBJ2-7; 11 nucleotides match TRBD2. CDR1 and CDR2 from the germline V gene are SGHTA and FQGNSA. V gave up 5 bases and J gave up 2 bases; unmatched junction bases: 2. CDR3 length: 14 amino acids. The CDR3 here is CASSLTSGAYEQYV. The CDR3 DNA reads TGTGCCAGCAGCCTGACTAGCGGGGCCTACGAGCAGTACGTC.

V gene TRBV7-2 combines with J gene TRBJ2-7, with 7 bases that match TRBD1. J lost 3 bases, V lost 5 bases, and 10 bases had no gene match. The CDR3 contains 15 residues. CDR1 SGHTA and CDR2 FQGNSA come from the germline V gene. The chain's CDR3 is CASSRLPGQNYEQYV. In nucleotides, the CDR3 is TGTGCCAGCAGCAGGCTGCCGGGACAGAACTACGAGCAGTACGTC.

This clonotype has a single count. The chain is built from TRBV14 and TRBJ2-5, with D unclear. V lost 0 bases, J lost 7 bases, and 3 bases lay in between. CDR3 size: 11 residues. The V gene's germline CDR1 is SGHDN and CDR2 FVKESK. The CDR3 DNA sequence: TGTGCCAGCAGCCAAGAGGGGACCCAGTACTTC. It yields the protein CASSQEGTQYF.

In DNA, the CDR3 is TGTGCCAGCAGCCGACCTATTCCGGACTCTGGAAACACCATATATTTT. It specifies CASSRPIPDSGNTIYF. The chain employs TRBV5-6 and TRBJ1-3; D unresolved. V lost 4 bases and J lost 0, with 14 bases in between. Germline CDR1 reads SGHDT; CDR2 reads YYEEEE. The CDR3 runs 16 residues.